These T cell receptor beta chains were read from a single sample in a study of shared clonotypes between healthy human individuals. The assay was immunoSEQ multiplex PCR, and TCRdb's table has in-frame clones only and misses some. The sample lists roughly 1,100,000 clones, around 75% occurring once. The sequenced material came from memory CD4+ T cells sorted from blood. Receptor source: a man between 18 and 35 years old in good health. CDR3s include the opening cysteine and the closing phenylalanine or tryptophan. D genes are given only for firm matches. A row's size may be missing; if present it is once, few, many or a size class.

size,V,D,J,length,DNA,CDR3
NA,TRBV28,TRBD1,TRBJ2-1,17,TGTGCCAGCAGTTTATCCAAAACAGGGGGATCCTACAATGAGCAGTTCTTC,CASSLSKTGGSYNEQFF
few,TRBV10-3,NA,TRBJ1-5,13,TGTGCCATCAGTGAGGCTGCCGGACAGCCCCAGCATTTT,CAISEAAGQPQHF
few,TRBV6-4,TRBD1,TRBJ2-3,15,TGTGCCAGCAGTCTGACAGGGAAAGAGTCAGATACGCAGTATTTT,CASSLTGKESDTQYF
NA,TRBV10-3,NA,TRBJ2-5,14,TGCGCCACCGCCACTTTAGGGGCCCGGGAGACCCAGTACTTC,CATATLGARETQYF
NA,TRBV18,NA,TRBJ2-3,15,TGTGCCAGCTCACCACCGGGCCCAGAAACAGATACGCAGTATTTT,CASSPPGPETDTQYF
once,TRBV30,NA,TRBJ2-1,13,TGTGCCTGGAGTGAAATCTTGGCAGGGGAGCAGTTCTTC,CAWSEILAGEQFF
NA,TRBV11-2,NA,TRBJ1-4,15,TGTGCCAGCAGCGCCCCGGGCAGGGAGAGTGAAAAACTGTTTTTT,CASSAPGRESEKLFF
NA,TRBV14,NA,TRBJ1-6,16,TGTGCCAGCAGCCAAGTTCCGACAGCGAAGATGTCACCCCTCCACTTT,CASSQVPTAKMSPLHF
NA,TRBV10-3,TRBD1,TRBJ1-6,13,TGTGCCATTGCGGACAGGGATAATTCACCCCTCCACTTT,CAIADRDNSPLHF
NA,TRBV5-1,NA,TRBJ2-2,14,TGCGCCAGCAGCTTTGGGGGAAACACCGGGGAGCTGTTTTTT,CASSFGGNTGELFF
few,TRBV10-2,TRBD2,TRBJ2-5,15,TGCGCCAGCAGGGTGACTAGCGGAAACCAAGAGACCCAGTACTTC,CASRVTSGNQETQYF
NA,TRBV29-1,TRBD1,TRBJ2-1,12,TGCAGCGCCGGGACAGGAAAGGGTGAGCAGTTCTTC,CSAGTGKGEQFF
NA,TRBV11-3,NA,TRBJ1-1,14,TGTGCCAGCAGCTTGGACAGAACGAACACTGAAGCTTTCTTT,CASSLDRTNTEAFF
once,TRBV6-1,TRBD1,TRBJ2-4,14,TGTGCCAGTAGACAGGGTGGGTCCAAAAACATTCAGTACTTC,CASRQGGSKNIQYF
NA,TRBV7-9,TRBD1,TRBJ1-1,15,TGTGCCAGCAGCTCGTCGGACAGGGGGCTGACTGAAGCTTTCTTT,CASSSSDRGLTEAFF
NA,TRBV13,NA,TRBJ2-7,13,TGTGCCAGCAGTTACGACGGGAACTACGAGCAGTACTTC,CASSYDGNYEQYF
NA,TRBV7-2,NA,TRBJ2-3,13,TGTGCCAGCAGCCGAACTACGACAGATACGCAGTATTTT,CASSRTTTDTQYF
few,TRBV11-2,NA,TRBJ2-3,16,TGTGCCAGCAGCTTAGCCAGGGAGGGGGCAGGGTCCACGCAGTATTTT,CASSLAREGAGSTQYF
NA,TRBV7-9,NA,TRBJ2-7,12,TGTGCCAGCAGCAACAGGGACTACGAGCAGTACTTC,CASSNRDYEQYF
NA,TRBV7-2,TRBD1,TRBJ2-7,14,TGTGCCAGCAGCTTAGGGGGACAGGGTTACGAGCAGTACTTC,CASSLGGQGYEQYF
NA,TRBV5-1,NA,TRBJ2-2,14,TGCGCCAGCAGCTCTGGACAAAACACCGGGGAGCTGTTTTTT,CASSSGQNTGELFF
NA,TRBV14,TRBD1,TRBJ1-2,13,TGTGCCAGCCGACAGGGGGCTAACTATGGCTACACCTTC,CASRQGANYGYTF
NA,TRBV7-2,NA,TRBJ2-3,14,TGTGCCAGCAGCTGGACTGGGGGCACAGATACGCAGTATTTT,CASSWTGGTDTQYF
many,TRBV7-2,NA,TRBJ2-2,14,TGTGCCAGCAGCTTAGTGGCAGTTACCGGGGAGCTGTTTTTT,CASSLVAVTGELFF
NA,TRBV27,TRBD1,TRBJ2-6,16,TGTGCCAGCAGTACTCACAGGGGGCGAGGGGCCAACGTCCTGACTTTC,CASSTHRGRGANVLTF
NA,TRBV5-4,NA,TRBJ1-2,15,TGTGCCAGCAGCTTGGCCCAGACAGTAGGCTATGGCTACACCTTC,CASSLAQTVGYGYTF